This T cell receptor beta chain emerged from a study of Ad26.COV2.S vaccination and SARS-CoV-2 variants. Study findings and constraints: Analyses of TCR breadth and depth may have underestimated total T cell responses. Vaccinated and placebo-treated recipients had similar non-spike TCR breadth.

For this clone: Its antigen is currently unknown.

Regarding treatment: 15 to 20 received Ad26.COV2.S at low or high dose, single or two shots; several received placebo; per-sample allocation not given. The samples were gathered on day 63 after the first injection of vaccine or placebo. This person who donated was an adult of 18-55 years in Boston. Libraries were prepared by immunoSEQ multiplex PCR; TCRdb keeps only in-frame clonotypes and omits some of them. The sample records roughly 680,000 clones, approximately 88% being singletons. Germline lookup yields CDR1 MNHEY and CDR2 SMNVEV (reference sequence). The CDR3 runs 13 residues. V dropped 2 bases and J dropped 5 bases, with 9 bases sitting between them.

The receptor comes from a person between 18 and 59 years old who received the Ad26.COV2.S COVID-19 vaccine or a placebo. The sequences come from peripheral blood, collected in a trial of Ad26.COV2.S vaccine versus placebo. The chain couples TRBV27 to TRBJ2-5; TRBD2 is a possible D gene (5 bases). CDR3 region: CASSLRGWETQYF. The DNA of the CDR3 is TGTGCCAGCAGTTTACGGGGATGGGAGACCCAGTACTTC.